The T cell receptor (beta chain) described here comes from a study of molecular identifiers for immune sequencing clone quantification. As for the study in general: Replicate RNA from approximately 20,000 or 98,000 naive CD8 T cells formed five aliquots; four were sequenced.

The length of the CDR3 is 13 residues. Between the trimmed V and J ends, which lost 5 bases and 6 bases, there was a span of 14 bases. Germline-derived CDR1 and CDR2 are SGHTA and FQGNSA. Notes on the study in general: Highly expanded clone sizes could be underestimated by identical TCR molecules that share a barcode.

In regard to this clonotype: Its antigen is unknown.

Sorted cells numbering 20,000 to 1,000,000, with 10%, 30% or 50% RNA, yielded the naive CD8 libraries. Researchers sorted naive CD8 T cells as cells that were CD8+CD4-CCR7+CD45RA+. Via MiXCR, TCRdb re-called the PCR reads, giving one row per CDR3 protein. The data contain around 43,000 distinct CDR3 sequences, 15% to 20% of them singletons. The clonotype comes from a human donor in good health. Some libraries in this study had Jurkat cell RNA spiked in. The sample was naive CD8+ T cells from blood, with Jurkat cell RNA spiked in. Subset of the sample: FACS-sorted CD8+CD4-CCR7+CD45RA+ naive T cells. The rearrangement uses TRBV7-2 and TRBJ2-7; D possibly corresponds to TRBD2 (6 bases). The CDR3 DNA reads TGTGCCAGCAGCCCCTACCTGGGGGGCGAGCAGTACTTC. This encodes CASSPYLGGEQYF.